The subject of this entry is one T cell receptor (beta chain). No antigen is known for it. The source of the sample is a study of shared clonotypes between healthy human individuals. The donors, healthy adults who were HIV-negative, had experienced no recent acute infections or vaccinations. In the source study's methods: Filtering differed for immunoSEQ, which gave only junction sequences without quality scores. The protocol was immunoSEQ multiplex PCR, while the TCRdb copy is restricted to in-frame clones and leaves out a portion. V and J calls and clone size are those listed in that table; D and trimming were worked out from the DNA. The table records 650,000 to 700,000 clones, 80% to 95% of them present only once. Unmatched junction bases numbered 17, after V lost 6 bases and J lost 5 bases. There are 18 residues in the CDR3. In germline, CDR1 is MDHEN, CDR2 SYDVKM. The study, taken as a whole, reports: Sharing across four donors was highest in naive CD4 (approximately 5%) and lowest in memory CD8 (approximately 0.4%). Clonotype sharing among donors was expected to depend on sequencing depth.

The V call is TRBV28, the J call TRBJ2-7; TRBD2 agrees at 12 bases. The sequenced material came from memory CD8+ T cells from PBMCs. Stated subset: CD45RO+ cells pooled with CCR7-negative TemRA cells. This TCR was recovered from a man younger than 35 in good health. Some clones in this sample may be carry-over from other donors' samples. This CDR3 is CASRITGTSGLSDDEQYF. In DNA form, the CDR3 reads TGTGCCAGCAGGATTACCGGGACTAGCGGGCTCTCCGACGACGAGCAGTACTTC.